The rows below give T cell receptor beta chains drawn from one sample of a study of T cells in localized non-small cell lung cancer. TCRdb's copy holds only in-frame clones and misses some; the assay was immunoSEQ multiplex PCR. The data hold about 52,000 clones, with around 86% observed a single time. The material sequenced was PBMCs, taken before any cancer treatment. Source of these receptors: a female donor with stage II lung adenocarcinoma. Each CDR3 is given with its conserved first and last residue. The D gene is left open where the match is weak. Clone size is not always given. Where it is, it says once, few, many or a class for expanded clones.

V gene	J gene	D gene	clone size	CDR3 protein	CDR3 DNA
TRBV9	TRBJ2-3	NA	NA	CASSLRLLTDTQYF	TGTGCCAGCAGCCTAAGGCTATTAACAGATACGCAGTATTTT
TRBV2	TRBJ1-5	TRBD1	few	CASRVTGGGIQPQHF	TGTGCCAGCAGGGTAACAGGGGGCGGGATCCAGCCCCAGCATTTT
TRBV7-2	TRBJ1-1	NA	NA	CASSLANREAFF	TGTGCCAGCAGCTTAGCGAACAGAGAAGCTTTCTTT
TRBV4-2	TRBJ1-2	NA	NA	CASSQEWTANYGYTF	TGTGCCAGCAGCCAAGAGTGGACAGCAAACTATGGCTACACCTTC
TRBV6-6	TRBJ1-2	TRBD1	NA	CASRPGTGVYGYTF	TGTGCCAGCAGACCCGGGACAGGCGTCTATGGCTACACCTTC
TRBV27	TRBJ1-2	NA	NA	CASSSTGTPRYGYTF	TGTGCCAGCAGTTCTACCGGGACACCTAGGTATGGCTACACCTTC
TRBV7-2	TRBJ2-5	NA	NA	CASSPLTGVQETQYF	TGTGCCAGCAGCCCCCTGACAGGAGTCCAAGAGACCCAGTACTTC
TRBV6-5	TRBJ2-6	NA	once	CASSPPPGGANVLTF	TGTGCCAGCAGTCCACCCCCAGGAGGGGCCAACGTCCTGACTTTC
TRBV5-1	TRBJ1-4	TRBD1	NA	CASSWGQAATNEKLFF	TGCGCCAGCAGCTGGGGACAGGCCGCAACTAATGAAAAACTGTTTTTT
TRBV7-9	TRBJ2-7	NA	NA	CASSLVGGTAYEQYF	TGTGCCAGCAGCTTAGTCGGGGGAACCGCCTACGAGCAGTACTTC
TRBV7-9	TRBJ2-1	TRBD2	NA	CASSSSGNYNEQFF	TGTGCCAGCAGCTCTAGCGGGAACTACAATGAGCAGTTCTTC
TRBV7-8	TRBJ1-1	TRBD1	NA	CASSLAWRGRITEAFF	TGTGCCAGCAGCTTAGCGTGGAGGGGGCGGATCACTGAAGCTTTCTTT
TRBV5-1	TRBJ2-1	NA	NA	CASSLGGTGKNYNEQFF	TGCGCCAGCAGCTTGGGCGGAACGGGGAAAAATTACAATGAGCAGTTCTTC
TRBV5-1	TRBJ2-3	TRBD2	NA	CASSIAGGPDTQYF	TGCGCCAGCAGCATAGCGGGGGGGCCAGATACGCAGTATTTT
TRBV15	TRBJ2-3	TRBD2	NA	CATSRGTSGGVGVDTQYF	TGTGCCACCAGCAGAGGGACTAGCGGGGGAGTGGGTGTAGATACGCAGTATTTT
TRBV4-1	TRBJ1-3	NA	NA	CASSQAASSGNTIYF	TGCGCCAGCAGCCAAGCGGCGAGCTCTGGAAACACCATATATTTT
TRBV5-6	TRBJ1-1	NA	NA	CASSLAQGMAEAFF	TGTGCCAGCAGCTTGGCTCAGGGGATGGCTGAAGCTTTCTTT
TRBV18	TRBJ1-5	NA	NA	CASSPPGQGIQPQHF	TGTGCCAGCTCACCCCCGGGCCAGGGCATACAGCCCCAGCATTTT
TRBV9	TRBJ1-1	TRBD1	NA	CASSVAEDRDYVDTEAFF	TGTGCCAGCAGCGTAGCTGAGGACAGGGATTATGTGGACACTGAAGCTTTCTTT
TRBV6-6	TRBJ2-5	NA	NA	CASSYTQETQYF	TGTGCCAGCAGTTATACCCAAGAGACCCAGTACTTC
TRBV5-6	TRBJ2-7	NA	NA	CASSLWVLATYEQYF	TGTGCCAGCAGCTTGTGGGTTTTGGCCACCTACGAGCAGTACTTC
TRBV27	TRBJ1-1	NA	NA	CASSLSVMNTEAFF	TGTGCCAGCAGTTTATCCGTCATGAACACTGAAGCTTTCTTT
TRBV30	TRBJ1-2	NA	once	CAWSVRGFGGFYGYTF	TGTGCCTGGAGTGTACGCGGCTTCGGGGGGTTCTATGGCTACACCTTC
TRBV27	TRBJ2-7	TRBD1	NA	CASSSTGSSYEQYF	TGTGCCAGCAGTTCGACAGGGAGCTCCTACGAGCAGTACTTC
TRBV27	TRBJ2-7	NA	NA	CASGGAEQYF	TGTGCCAGCGGAGGGGCCGAGCAGTACTTC
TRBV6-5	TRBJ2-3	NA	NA	CASSPGLLTDTQYF	TGTGCCAGCAGCCCGGGACTTCTCACAGATACGCAGTATTTT
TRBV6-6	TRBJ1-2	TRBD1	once	CASSLGQGNYGYTF	TGTGCCAGCAGCCTGGGACAGGGAAACTATGGCTACACCTTC
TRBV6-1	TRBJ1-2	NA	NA	CASSEVRTDHSGYTF	TGTGCCAGCAGTGAAGTCAGGACAGACCACTCTGGCTACACCTTC
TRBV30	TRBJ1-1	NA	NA	CAWGQGHQNTEAFF	TGTGCCTGGGGCCAGGGACACCAGAACACTGAAGCTTTCTTT
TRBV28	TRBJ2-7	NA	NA	CASLPLARDEQYF	TGTGCCAGTTTACCTCTCGCGCGGGACGAGCAGTACTTC
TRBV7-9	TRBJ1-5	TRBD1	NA	CASSSGTGIPSNQPQHF	TGTGCCAGCAGTTCCGGGACAGGGATCCCTAGCAATCAGCCCCAGCATTTT
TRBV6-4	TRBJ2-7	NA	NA	CASSEELGSYEQYF	TGTGCCAGCAGTGAGGAGTTGGGATCCTACGAGCAGTACTTC
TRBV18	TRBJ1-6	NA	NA	CASSLKEGSSYNSPLHF	TGTGCCAGCTCACTCAAGGAGGGAAGCTCCTATAATTCACCCCTCCACTTT
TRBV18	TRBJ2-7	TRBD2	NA	CASSPREGKTSYEQYF	TGTGCCAGCTCACCAAGGGAGGGGAAGACCTCCTACGAGCAGTACTTC
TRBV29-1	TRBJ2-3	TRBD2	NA	CSVEGTSGGSTDTQYF	TGCAGCGTTGAAGGGACTAGCGGGGGCAGCACAGATACGCAGTATTTT
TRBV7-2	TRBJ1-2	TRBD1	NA	CASSPGTGFYGYTF	TGTGCCAGCAGCCCCGGGACAGGATTCTATGGCTACACCTTC